This T cell receptor beta chain is from a study of blood T cell repertoires in COVID-19 (dated by TCRdb to 2018 to 2021). Context from the whole study: Samples covering the acute and convalescent phases of COVID-19 were provided by collaborators in the United States, Italy and Spain. The prospective study material was composed of cDNA or gDNA derived from T cells, B-cell-depleted T cells, or PBMCs. The dataset comprised deeply sampled blood TCRbeta repertoires from subjects exposed to, actively infected with, or recovered from COVID-19. The repertoires were released in a freely available public database intended as a resource for research on the immune response to SARS-CoV-2. Samples came from the ongoing ImmuneRACE study (first 160 participants) plus 1,254 subjects from 6 global collaborators. The sample metadata nearly always contained a de-identified subject ID, COVID-19 status, age in years and sex. Where available, HLA class I and class II types were taken from metadata supplied by the sample provider and were not determined by assay-based typing.

TCRbeta CDR3 regions were amplified from genomic DNA using the immunoSEQ Assay, a bias-controlled multiplex PCR. In the original analysis: The number of nucleated cells in each sample was estimated by amplification of reference gene primers within the assay. To quantify the absolute abundance of each unique TCRbeta CDR3 rearrangement, sequence reads were collapsed and filtered. For each sample, productive Simpson clonality was calculated by taking the square root of Simpson's diversity index across productive rearrangements. Not all clones reach the TCRdb copy of this immuneACCESS table, which keeps in-frame sequences only. Checked studies attribute under half of the gap to unresolved V genes and leave the rest unexplained. The V and J calls and the clone size are those of that table, but D and trimming were determined from the DNA. The sample data list some 130,000 clones, and around 89% of these were observed just once. The ten largest make up more than 3.5% of the sample.

In Seattle, one collaborating source enrolled patients while the infection was active and tracked those patients longitudinally over the course of disease. Each collaborating institution followed its own protocols to collect whole blood in K2EDTA tubes. For TCRbeta analysis, collaborator samples were shipped as frozen whole blood, as isolated PBMCs, or as DNA extracted from either sample type. Reading the germline V gene gives CDR1 MNHEY and CDR2 SVGAGI. From the cysteine up to the phenylalanine, the CDR3 has a length of 14 residues. Only the CDR3 DNA stays, 42 bases, in frame from base 1. Trimming accounts for 6 bases at V and 1 base at J, while the number of junction bases matched to no gene is 3. Details on this clone: The specificity of this receptor is unknown. The record has no base qualities; no much larger clone is one base away.

Broader findings and caveats from the paper: Clinical and demographic metadata were provided uncurated, with the amount varying by source and participant.

The chain joins TRBV6-5 to TRBJ2-7, and 10 bases in between align with TRBD1. Sequenced sample: peripheral blood. The TCR originated in a man aged 55 to 69 with COVID-19, enrolled during active disease. CDR3 sequence: CASSRDRGSYEQYF. The nucleotide sequence reads as follows: TGTGCCAGCAGCCGGGACAGGGGTTCCTACGAGCAGTACTTC.